The present T cell receptor (beta chain) was sequenced within a study of blood T cell repertoires in COVID-19. Across the whole study: Sites in the United States, Italy and Spain provided acute and convalescent COVID-19 samples. The cDNA or gDNA used as material had been derived from T cells, B-cell-depleted T cells, or PBMCs.

The length of the CDR3 is 14 residues. Germline-derived CDR1 and CDR2 are SGHNT and YENEEA. The V segment lost 5 bases and the J segment 4 bases; nucleotides outside the gene matches: 3. Per the authors' pipeline: Reference gene primer amplification in the assay estimated nucleated cell counts. The method was immunoSEQ multiplex PCR; TCRdb's version includes in-frame clones alone and lacks a portion of them. From that table come the V and J calls and clone size; the DNA was used to work out D and trimming. The sample has 160,000 or so clones, approximately 83% seen once. The source material was peripheral blood. J is TRBJ1-5 and V is TRBV11-3; 9 nucleotides line up with TRBD1. This sequence originates from a human donor in a cohort sampled during active COVID-19. CDR3 protein: CASSLDRGNQPQHF. For the CDR3, the DNA is TGTGCCAGCAGCCTGGACAGGGGAAATCAGCCCCAGCATTTT.